The T cell receptor beta chain under discussion was sequenced for a study of sequential checkpoint blockade in melanoma. Study-wide background: Matched biopsies came pretreatment and at week 13 for 20 to 25 patients. General observations from the study: Rising tumor T-cell fraction and clonality meant about 30 times likelier benefit.

The CDR3 runs to 13 residues. V was pared by 2 bases and J by 9 bases, with 12 bases between. Germline-derived CDR1 and CDR2 are MNHGY and SAAAGT. This clone was seen more than once but under ten times. Its antigen is unknown. As for treatment: randomized to nivolumab then ipilimumab (arm A) or the reverse (arm B). Data came from immunoSEQ multiplex PCR; TCRdb stores just in-frame clones and leaves some out. This repertoire shows thousands of clones, roughly a quarter found once; its top ten account for about 21%. This receptor was obtained from a human donor with melanoma. Source: tumor tissue (inferred from file names), taken from a patient given nivolumab and ipilimumab in sequence. This rearrangement joins TRBV6-8 to TRBJ2-3; weak D call: TRBD2 (5 bases). CDR3 loop: CASSYGGSPTQYF. CDR3 in DNA: TGTGCCAGCAGTTACGGCGGGTCACCCACGCAGTATTTT.